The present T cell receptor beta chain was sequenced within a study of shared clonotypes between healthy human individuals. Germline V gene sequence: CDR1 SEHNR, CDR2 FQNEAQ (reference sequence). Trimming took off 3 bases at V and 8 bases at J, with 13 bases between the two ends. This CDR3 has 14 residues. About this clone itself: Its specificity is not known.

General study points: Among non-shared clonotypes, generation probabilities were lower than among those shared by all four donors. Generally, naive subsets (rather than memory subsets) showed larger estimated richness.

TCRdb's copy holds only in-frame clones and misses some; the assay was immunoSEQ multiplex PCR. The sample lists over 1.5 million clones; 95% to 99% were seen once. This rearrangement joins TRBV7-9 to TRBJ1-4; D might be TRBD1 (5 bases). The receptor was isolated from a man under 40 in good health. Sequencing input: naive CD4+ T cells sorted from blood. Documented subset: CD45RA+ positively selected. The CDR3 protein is CASSFSGGSEKLFF. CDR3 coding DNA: TGTGCCAGCAGCTTTTCCGGGGGTTCGGAAAAACTGTTTTTT.